Presented here are 5 T cell receptor beta chains from one specimen sequenced in a study of blood T cell repertoires in COVID-19. TCRdb keeps only in-frame clones here, not all; method: immunoSEQ multiplex PCR. The profile shows about 61,000 clones, 88% of them singletons. The sequenced sample was peripheral blood. These receptors were taken from a human donor in a cohort sampled during active COVID-19.

The chain recombines TRBV7-9 with TRBJ1-4, with D perhaps TRBD1 (5 bases). The CDR3 runs 13 residues. Trimming took off 6 bases at V and 15 bases at J, with 20 bases between the two ends. Germline loops: CDR1 SEHNR, CDR2 FQNEAQ (reference sequence). CDR3 bases: TGTGCCAGCAGTTCGGAGGGGAGGGCCCTAATGTTTTTT. Protein product: CASSSEGRALMFF.

J is TRBJ2-5 and V is TRBV6-2 or TRBV6-3; D gene uncertain. The length of the CDR3 is 13 residues. The V gene's germline CDR1 is MNHEY and CDR2 SVGEGT. V dropped 0 bases and J dropped 6 bases, with 8 bases sitting between them. CDR3 bases: TGTGCCAGCAGTTACTCCCGAGAGAAGACCCAGTACTTC. Translating it yields CASSYSREKTQYF.

The CDR3 region has the DNA TGTGCCAGCAGTTTAAGAGGGGGACCCAGAAGAGGTCTCGTGTACGAGCAGTACTTC. Its translation: CASSLRGGPRRGLVYEQYF. The chain is built from TRBV27 and TRBJ2-7, with D maybe TRBD1 (6 bases). The CDR3 consists of 19 residues. CDR1 and CDR2 (germline): MNHEY, SMNVEV (reference sequence). The ends were cut back, 2 bases at V and 4 bases at J, with 27 bases in the middle.

This clone appeared many times. This chain connects TRBV4-1 to TRBJ2-7, with D tentatively TRBD1 (6 bases). The CDR3 spans 15 residues. Deletions cut 1 base from V and 4 bases from J, with 14 bases between. CDR1 and CDR2 (germline): MGHRA, YSYEKL. The CDR3 protein is CASSQAPGVGYEQYF. The DNA for the CDR3 is TGCGCCAGCAGCCAAGCTCCAGGGGTAGGGTACGAGCAGTACTTC.

This chain joins TRBV10-2 and TRBJ1-3; no clear D. CDR3 length: 13 amino acids. CDR1 and CDR2 from the germline V gene are WSHSY and SAAADI. V was cut by 6 bases and J by 8 bases, with 14 bases left in between. CDR3 region: CASRVTLGDTIYF. CDR3 bases: TGCGCCAGCAGGGTCACACTGGGAGACACCATATATTTT.